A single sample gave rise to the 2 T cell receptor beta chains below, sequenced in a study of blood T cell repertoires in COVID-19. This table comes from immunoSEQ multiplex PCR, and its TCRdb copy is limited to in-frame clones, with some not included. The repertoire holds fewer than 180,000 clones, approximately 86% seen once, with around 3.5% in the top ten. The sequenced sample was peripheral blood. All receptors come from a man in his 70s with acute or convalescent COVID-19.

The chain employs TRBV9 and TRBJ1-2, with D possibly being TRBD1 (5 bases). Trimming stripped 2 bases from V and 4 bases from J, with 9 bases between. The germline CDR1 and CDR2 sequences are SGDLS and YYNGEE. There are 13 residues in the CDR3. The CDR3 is CASSVARGYGYTF. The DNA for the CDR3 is TGTGCCAGCAGCGTTGCTAGGGGCTATGGCTACACCTTC.

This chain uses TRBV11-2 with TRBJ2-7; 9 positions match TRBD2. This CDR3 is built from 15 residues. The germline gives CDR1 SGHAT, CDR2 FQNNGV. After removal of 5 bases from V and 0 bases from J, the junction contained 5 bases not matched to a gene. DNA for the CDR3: TGTGCCAGCAGCCCGCGGACTAGCGTCTCCTACGAGCAGTACTTC. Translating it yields CASSPRTSVSYEQYF.